This TCR beta chain was identified during a study of neurological immune-mediated disorders. Findings and caveats of the study: In HTLV-1-associated myelopathy, TCR clonal expansion was greatest, whereas multiple sclerosis had the least, falling below healthy controls.

This clonotype was observed at least ten times. Its cognate antigen is unknown. Each CDR3 protein is one row after TCRdb ran MiXCR on the 5' RACE reads. This table has fewer than 55,000 distinct CDR3 sequences, about 6% appearing once. The healthy controls volunteered at a blood bank in Maryland, USA. Sorted libraries were made with about 1 million CD4+ or CD8+ T cells. The ends were cut back, 5 bases at V and 8 bases at J, with 15 bases in the middle. The CDR3 runs to 13 residues. Germline CDR1 is MNHEY and CDR2 is SVGAGI. The sequence was obtained from a woman aged 40 to 55 in good health. Specimen: CD4+ T cells from blood. The J gene is TRBJ1-2, the V gene TRBV6-5; D gene ambiguous. CDR3 bases: TGTGCCAGCAGTCCTTTACTCTCTGGGGGCTACACCTTC. Protein product: CASSPLLSGGYTF.